The rows below give T cell receptor beta chains drawn from one sample of a study of T-cell reconstitution after alpha-beta-depleted transplantation in children. TCRdb re-called the PCR reads with MiXCR, one entry per CDR3 protein. The profile shows roughly 400,000 distinct CDR3 sequences, around 46% of them singletons. The sample here was PBMCs, taken before TCRalphabeta/CD19-depleted stem cell transplant. These receptors were collected from a girl aged 2-10 years with aplastic anemia, due to receive a stem cell transplant. The CDR3 runs from the conserved cysteine through the conserved F or W. The order of the fields is J gene, clone size, D gene, CDR3 length, V gene, CDR3 DNA, CDR3 protein. D genes are given only for firm matches. Part of the rows lack a size; the others show once, few, many or a class for expanded clones.

TRBJ2-1	few	NA	14	TRBV7-2	TGTGCCAGCTTTCAACGGAGCTCCTACAATGAGCAGTTCTTC	CASFQRSSYNEQFF
TRBJ2-1	NA	NA	13	TRBV30	TGTGCCTGGAGAATGAACTTGGGGAATGAGCAGTTCTTC	CAWRMNLGNEQFF
TRBJ1-3	few	TRBD1	16	TRBV6-1	TGTGCCAGCAGCCGACCCGGACAGGGGCAAGGAAACACCATATATTTT	CASSRPGQGQGNTIYF
TRBJ2-3	many	NA	13	TRBV7-6	TGTGCCAGCCGTTCTTCCAGCACAGATACGCAGTATTTT	CASRSSSTDTQYF
TRBJ1-1	NA	NA	12	TRBV20-1	TGCAGTGCTCCAGGGCTCGGGGTAGAAGCTTTCTTT	CSAPGLGVEAFF
TRBJ2-7	NA	NA	12	TRBV10-3	TGTGCCATCAGCGTGGGATCCTACGAGCAGTACTTC	CAISVGSYEQYF
TRBJ2-5	NA	NA	14	TRBV29-1	TGCAGCGTTGATGGCTGGGCATGGGAAGAGACCCAGTACTTC	CSVDGWAWEETQYF
TRBJ2-1	once	TRBD2	13	TRBV7-9	TGTGCCAGCGGGGCTAGCGGCTACAATGAGCAGTTCTTC	CASGASGYNEQFF
TRBJ1-1	NA	NA	11	TRBV29-1	TGCAGCGTGGACAGATTGACTGAAGCTTTCTTT	CSVDRLTEAFF
TRBJ2-7	NA	NA	14	TRBV6-5	TGTGCCAGCAGTTACACAGGGGGGGGGAACGAGCAGTACTTC	CASSYTGGGNEQYF
TRBJ2-3	many	TRBD2	15	TRBV20-1	TGCAGTGCTAGATGGCCTAGCGGGAGGGCGGATACGCAGTATTTT	CSARWPSGRADTQYF
TRBJ2-5	many	NA	14	TRBV28	TGTGCCAGCAGCCCCCCTGGAGCGCTAAAGACCCAGTACTTC	CASSPPGALKTQYF
TRBJ1-1	NA	NA	14	TRBV20-1	TGCAGTGCTAGAGAGGGCCAACCGAACACTGAAGCTTTCTTT	CSAREGQPNTEAFF
TRBJ2-1	once	NA	13	TRBV13	TGTGCCAGCAGGGGCAGGGGTCGCAATGAGCAGTTCTTC	CASRGRGRNEQFF
TRBJ1-5	many	NA	14	TRBV12-3/TRBV12-4	TGTGCCAGCACATTCCTTAGACCAGATCAGCCCCAGCATTTT	CASTFLRPDQPQHF
TRBJ2-2	NA	TRBD2	18	TRBV7-3	TGTGCCAGCAGCTACCAACCGGGACTAGCGGCGAACACCGGGGAGCTGTTTTTT	CASSYQPGLAANTGELFF
TRBJ1-1	NA	NA	14	TRBV11-2	TGTGCCAGCAGCTCGACAGTTGGGAACACTGAAGCTTTCTTT	CASSSTVGNTEAFF
TRBJ2-1	NA	TRBD2	12	TRBV29-1	TGCAGCGTTTTACTAGCGGGATATGAGCAGTTCTTC	CSVLLAGYEQFF
TRBJ1-2	NA	NA	17	TRBV7-8	TGTGCCAGCAGCTTACCCCGAGGACAGTTCAACGACTATGGCTACACCTTC	CASSLPRGQFNDYGYTF
TRBJ1-4	NA	NA	17	TRBV5-6	TGTGCCAGCAGCAGGGGACTTGAAGGTGGAACTAATGAAAAACTGTTTTTT	CASSRGLEGGTNEKLFF
TRBJ2-2	NA	TRBD2	14	TRBV7-9	TGTGCCAGCAGCCTAGCGGCCCACACCGGGGAGCTGTTTTTT	CASSLAAHTGELFF
TRBJ1-1	many	NA	14	TRBV7-9	TGTGCCAGCAGCCGCCCATCTAGGGAGGCTGAAGCTTTCTTT	CASSRPSREAEAFF
TRBJ1-4	NA	NA	14	TRBV30	TGTGCCTGGGGTCAGACAGCTAGTAATGAAAAACTGTTTTTT	CAWGQTASNEKLFF
TRBJ2-5	NA	TRBD1	13	TRBV12-3/TRBV12-4	TGTGCCAGCAGTCGGGACAGACTAGAGACCCAGTACTTC	CASSRDRLETQYF
TRBJ1-1	few	NA	15	TRBV6-1	TGTGCCAGCAGCGACTATCGGTCAGGGCCCACTGAAGCTTTCTTT	CASSDYRSGPTEAFF
TRBJ2-2	NA	NA	16	TRBV5-1	TGCGCCAACAGTCTTTCGCAGGGTGGGAACACCGGGGAGCTGTTTTTT	CANSLSQGGNTGELFF
TRBJ2-7	few	NA	15	TRBV7-2	TGTGCCAGCAGCTTAGTAGAGGGGCTCTCCTACGAGCAGTACTTC	CASSLVEGLSYEQYF
TRBJ1-2	many	TRBD1	12	TRBV4-1	TGCGCCAGCAGGGAAGGGGGCAATGGCTACACCTTC	CASREGGNGYTF
TRBJ2-1	few	TRBD2	16	TRBV11-2	TGTGCCAGCAGCTTAGATTCAGCGGGAGGGCCAAGTGAGCAGTTCTTC	CASSLDSAGGPSEQFF
TRBJ2-7	NA	NA	12	TRBV11-2	TGTGCCAGCAGCCAGGGATCTTGGGAGCAGTACTTC	CASSQGSWEQYF
TRBJ2-1	NA	TRBD2	21	TRBV6-2/TRBV6-3	TGTGCCAGCAGTTACTCCCAGGTCATTTTAGCGGGGAGTAACACCTACAATGAGCAGTTCTTC	CASSYSQVILAGSNTYNEQFF
TRBJ2-3	NA	TRBD2	16	TRBV29-1	TGCAGCGTTGAAGACCGACTAGCGGTGAGCACAGATACGCAGTATTTT	CSVEDRLAVSTDTQYF
TRBJ2-4	NA	TRBD2	16	TRBV7-2	TGTGCCAGCAGCATACTAGCGGGAGGCAGGAGAAACATTCAGTACTTC	CASSILAGGRRNIQYF
TRBJ2-1	NA	TRBD2	15	TRBV20-1	TGCAGTGCTAGACCCGGGAGGGTAACCTACAATGAGCAGTTCTTC	CSARPGRVTYNEQFF
TRBJ2-5	NA	TRBD2	15	TRBV10-3	TGTGCCATCAGGGGGGGACTAGCGGGCCAAGAGACCCAGTACTTC	CAIRGGLAGQETQYF
TRBJ2-7	many	NA	11	TRBV6-2/TRBV6-3	TGTGCCAGCAGCAATCTTCGCGAGCAGTACTTC	CASSNLREQYF
TRBJ2-1	many	NA	14	TRBV4-3	TGCGCCAGCAGCCAAGACTGGGCCTACAATGAGCAGTTCTTC	CASSQDWAYNEQFF
TRBJ2-2	many	TRBD2	20	TRBV28	TGTGCCAGCAGTTTCCCAGCGACCGGGACTACCAATACGAACACCGGGGAGCTGTTTTTT	CASSFPATGTTNTNTGELFF
TRBJ2-1	NA	TRBD2	16	TRBV20-1	TGCAGTGCTAGAAGGCTCGGGAGGGCCGTCGACAATGAGCAGTTCTTC	CSARRLGRAVDNEQFF
TRBJ2-2	many	NA	14	TRBV7-7	TGTGCTACACGAGGGCAGACTTTCACCGGGGAGCTGTTTTTT	CATRGQTFTGELFF
TRBJ1-1	NA	NA	14	TRBV28	TGTGCCACTACGGACAGTCCACGGGACACTGAAGCTTTCTTT	CATTDSPRDTEAFF
TRBJ2-5	many	NA	13	TRBV20-1	TGCAGTGCTAGAGAGTACAGCTGGGAGACCCAGTACTTC	CSAREYSWETQYF
TRBJ2-1	NA	NA	13	TRBV6-1	TGTGCCAGCAGTGATACTAACAGGGATGAGCAGTTCTTC	CASSDTNRDEQFF
TRBJ2-7	NA	NA	14	TRBV28	TGTGCCAGCAGTTTTCACAGGGACCCCTACGAGCAGTACTTC	CASSFHRDPYEQYF
TRBJ2-7	NA	TRBD1	14	TRBV20-1	TGCAGTGTTCCGGGACAGGGGTTTCGGTACGAGCAGTACTTC	CSVPGQGFRYEQYF